Listed here are 24 T cell receptor beta chains from one sample, sequenced in a study of blood T cell repertoires in COVID-19. The repertoire was sequenced with immunoSEQ multiplex PCR; TCRdb's copy has only in-frame clones and lacks some. Among around 150,000 clones, about 88% were seen once, and the ten largest hold roughly 8.3%. Specimen: peripheral blood. Receptors were obtained from an older woman with COVID-19, enrolled during active disease.

This clone was observed a handful of times. The chain joins TRBV10-3 to TRBJ1-2; weak D call: TRBD1 (5 bases). The CDR3 has 14 amino acids. Trimming removed 0 bases at V and 8 bases at J, with 13 bases between. The V gene's germline CDR1 is ENHRY and CDR2 SYGVKD. The CDR3 here is CAISESTSGAGYTF. The CDR3 bases are TGTGCCATCAGTGAGTCGACAAGTGGGGCCGGCTACACCTTC.

The genes are TRBV19 and TRBJ2-2; D may be TRBD2 (5 bases). The CDR3 is made up of 13 amino acids. Germline lookup yields CDR1 LNHDA and CDR2 SQIVND (reference sequence). V lost 6 bases and J lost 1, with 6 bases in between. The CDR3 nucleotides are TGTGCCAGTAGGGACTTGAACACCGGGGAGCTGTTTTTT. Its protein product is CASRDLNTGELFF.

This clone has just one count. V and J are TRBV25-1 and TRBJ1-5, with 7 bases lining up with TRBD1. Unmatched junction bases numbered 5, after V lost 1 base and J lost 5 bases. Germline CDR1 is MGHDK and CDR2 is SYGVNS. This CDR3 has 15 amino acids. The CDR3 sequence is CASSESVTGDQPQHF. CDR3 nucleotide sequence: TGTGCCAGCAGTGAATCAGTAACAGGGGATCAGCCCCAGCATTTT.

This chain connects TRBV24-1 to TRBJ2-5, with 12 bases aligning to TRBD2. Germline V gene lookup returns CDR1 KGHDR and CDR2 SFDVKD. Trimming cost V 3 bases and J 5 bases; bases outside gene matches: 15. The CDR3 extends over 19 amino acids. The CDR3 bases are TGTGCCACCAGTGATCCGCCGGGACTAGCGGGCCCGGGGGGCGAGACCCAGTACTTC. Its protein product is CATSDPPGLAGPGGETQYF.

V and J are TRBV7-9 and TRBJ2-1; 8 positions match TRBD1. This CDR3 is 16 amino acids long. Germline V lookup: CDR1 SEHNR, CDR2 FQNEAQ (reference sequence). The V gene end was trimmed by 5 bases and the J gene end by 6 bases; junction bases not matched to a gene: 12. The CDR3 DNA reads as TGTGCCAGCAGCCGTAGGGGGCAGGGGGCACCCAATGAGCAGTTCTTC. This sequence encodes CASSRRGQGAPNEQFF.

The chain uses TRBV27 and TRBJ1-1; possibly TRBD1 for D (6 bases). The CDR3 contains 14 residues. Germline values: CDR1 MNHEY, CDR2 SMNVEV (reference sequence). Trimming shortened V by 8 bases and J by 1 base, and 14 bases separated the two germline ends. The CDR3 DNA reads TGTGCCAGCGGCTACAGGGACGCGAACACTGAAGCTTTCTTT. Translating it yields CASGYRDANTEAFF.

The chain couples TRBV20-1 to TRBJ2-1; 8 bases are shared with TRBD2. Germline CDR1 reads DFQATT; CDR2 reads SNEGSKA (reference sequence). J lost 7 bases, V lost 3 bases, and 8 bases had no gene match. CDR3 length: 14 amino acids. For the CDR3, the DNA is TGCAGTGCTAGTCGCCCTAGCGGGCGGAATGAGCAGTTCTTC. Protein: CSASRPSGRNEQFF.

The V call is TRBV7-2, the J call TRBJ1-2; no reliable D call. The CDR3 totals 12 residues. The germline CDR1 and CDR2 sequences are SGHTA and FQGNSA. Trimming pared 5 bases from V and 7 bases from J, leaving 11 bases between. As DNA, the CDR3 is TGTGCCAGCAGCCCCTTCGGGTCTGGCTACACCTTC. Translating gives CASSPFGSGYTF.

V and J are TRBV11-3 and TRBJ2-2; TRBD2 might be the D (5 bases). Germline V gene data show CDR1 as SGHNT and CDR2 as YENEEA. This CDR3 comprises 17 residues. Trimming left V 1 base short and J 3 bases short, with 15 bases between. CDR3 coding DNA: TGTGCCAGCAGCTTAGGGCCGAGGGCAGGTGACACCGGGGAGCTGTTTTTT. As protein: CASSLGPRAGDTGELFF. The variable domain in full, completed from reference TRBV11-3 and TRBJ2-2, reads EAGVVQSPRYKIIEKKQPVAFWCNPISGHNTLYWYLQNLGQGPELLIRYENEEAVDDSQLPKDRFSAERLKGVDSTLKIQPAELGDSAVYLCASSLGPRAGDTGELFFGEGSRLTVL.

This chain joins TRBV18 and TRBJ1-1; no reliable D call. Germline CDR1 reads KGHSH; CDR2 reads LQKENI. The CDR3 covers 16 residues. V was pared by 1 base and J by 1 base, with 13 bases between. CDR3 sequence (DNA): TGTGCCAGCTCACCACTCGGGATTGTAGGGAACACTGAAGCTTTCTTT. It encodes CASSPLGIVGNTEAFF.

V and J are TRBV3-1 (or the pseudogene TRBV3-2) and TRBJ1-2, with TRBD1 matching over 8 bases. From germline, CDR1 is LGHDT and CDR2 YNNKEL (reference sequence). The CDR3 is 17 residues long. The V and J ends lost 1 base and 4 bases, in that order; junction bases with no gene match: 11. Here the CDR3 DNA reads TGTGCCAGCAGCCAAGCCCGAGGACAGGGACAGATCTATGGCTACACCTTC. Its translation: CASSQARGQGQIYGYTF.

This clone was seen a few times. The chain links TRBV25-1 to TRBJ1-1, with D tentatively TRBD1 (6 bases). The CDR3 loop spans 15 amino acids. V lost 5 bases, J lost 5 bases, and 18 bases lay in between. Germline CDR1 MGHDK, CDR2 SYGVNS. In DNA form, the CDR3 reads TGTGCCAGCAGTCGAACCAGGGGACGGGGAACTGAAGCTTTCTTT. Protein: CASSRTRGRGTEAFF.

The rearrangement links TRBV7-8 to TRBJ1-6; D is perhaps TRBD1 (6 bases). This CDR3 comprises 13 residues. V was clipped by 5 bases and J by 7 bases, with 9 bases between them. The germline CDR1 and CDR2 sequences are SGHVS and FQNEAQ. The CDR3 DNA is TGTGCCAGCAGCCCCACAGGGAATTCACCCCTCCACTTT. Its translation: CASSPTGNSPLHF.

The table lists this clone with a few counts. The genes are TRBV5-6 and TRBJ1-5; a weak D match, TRBD1 (6 bases). The germline CDR1 and CDR2 sequences are SGHDT and YYEEEE. The CDR3 consists of 14 residues. Deletions cut 4 bases from V and 3 bases from J, with 11 bases between. CDR3 DNA sequence: TGTGCCAGCAGCAAGGACAGTTTCAATCAGCCCCAGCATTTT. Amino acids: CASSKDSFNQPQHF.

The rearrangement joins TRBV2 to TRBJ2-5; perhaps TRBD2 as D (6 bases). Germline-derived CDR1 and CDR2 are SNHLY and FYNNEI. Deletions cut 7 bases from V and 1 base from J, with 10 bases between. The CDR3 runs to 13 residues. The CDR3 spells CASKRESQETQYF. The CDR3 DNA is TGTGCCAGCAAACGGGAGTCCCAAGAGACCCAGTACTTC.

The chain's CDR3 is CASTYGKIYEQYF. The DNA of the CDR3 is TGTGCCAGCACCTACGGGAAAATCTACGAGCAGTACTTC. The chain uses TRBV6-5 and TRBJ2-7; D may be TRBD2 (5 bases). This CDR3 has 13 amino acids. The germline CDR1 and CDR2 sequences are MNHEY and SVGAGI. Between the trimmed V and J ends, which lost 7 bases and 3 bases, there was a span of 13 bases.

This sequence joins TRBV25-1 and TRBJ1-2; D remains ambiguous. The germline V gene encodes CDR1 MGHDK and CDR2 SYGVNS. The CDR3 totals 12 residues. Between the trimmed V and J ends, which lost 2 bases and 8 bases, there was a span of 9 bases. CDR3 nucleotides: TGTGCCAGCAGTGAACAGTTTGTCGGCTACACCTTC. Protein: CASSEQFVGYTF.

V is TRBV5-1 and J is TRBJ1-2, with 10 bases that match TRBD1. Germline V gene sequence: CDR1 SGHRS, CDR2 YFSETQ. V lost 0 bases, J lost 0 bases, and 5 bases stayed unmatched. The length of the CDR3 is 17 residues. The CDR3 protein is CASSLDGTGDSNYGYTF. CDR3 in DNA: TGCGCCAGCAGCTTGGACGGGACAGGGGACTCTAACTATGGCTACACCTTC.

V gene TRBV30 combines with J gene TRBJ1-5, with D possibly TRBD1 on 6 matching bases. V was trimmed by 2 bases and J by 3 bases, leaving 14 bases between them. Germline CDR1 is GTSNPN and CDR2 is SVGIG (reference sequence). The CDR3 has 15 residues. CDR3 nucleotide sequence: TGTGCCTGGAGTTATATAACGGGACACAATCAGCCCCAGCATTTT. It yields the protein CAWSYITGHNQPQHF.

This clone showed up just a few times. V usage is TRBV12-5 and J usage is TRBJ2-5, with TRBD1 as a possible D gene (5 bases). Germline V lookup: CDR1 LGHNT, CDR2 FRNRAP. The CDR3 length is 15 residues. Trimming removed 2 bases from V and 3 bases from J, with 13 bases in between. The CDR3 sequence is CASGLFSTAKETQYF. DNA for the CDR3: TGTGCTAGTGGTTTGTTTTCGACAGCTAAAGAGACCCAGTACTTC.

This clone was detected once. The chain couples TRBV2 to TRBJ1-6; D call uncertain. Trimming cost V 2 bases and J 8 bases, with 16 bases left between them. The CDR3 spans 16 residues. Germline V CDR1 and CDR2: SNHLY, FYNNEI. This chain's CDR3 is CASSEPGILSDSPLHF. The CDR3 DNA reads TGTGCCAGCAGTGAACCGGGTATACTCAGCGATTCACCCCTCCACTTT.

V gene TRBV5-1 combines with J gene TRBJ2-2; D is unclear. The CDR3 length is 14 residues. Germline CDR1 and CDR2: SGHRS and YFSETQ. The germline V and J ends were trimmed by 3 bases and 3 bases, with 9 bases remaining between them. CDR3: CASSSPSDTGELFF. The CDR3, as DNA: TGCGCCAGCAGCTCACCGTCGGACACCGGGGAGCTGTTTTTT.

This clone was counted a single time. The chain recombines TRBV10-1 with TRBJ1-5, with D uncertain. From germline, CDR1 is WNHNN and CDR2 SYGVQD (reference sequence). The V gene lost 7 bases and the J gene lost 0 bases, with 10 bases spanning the gap. This CDR3 contains 14 residues. The CDR3 here is CASTPPYSNQPQHF. The CDR3 region has the DNA TGCGCCAGCACCCCCCCCTATAGCAATCAGCCCCAGCATTTT.

CDR3 in amino acids: CASGLGGDSPYEQYV. CDR3 nucleotides: TGTGCTAGTGGTTTGGGGGGGGACAGTCCCTACGAGCAGTACGTC. This chain uses TRBV12-5 with TRBJ2-7; TRBD1 might be the D (7 bases). Trimming took off 1 base at V and 2 bases at J, with 12 bases between the two ends. The CDR3 extends over 15 amino acids. The germline V gene has CDR1 LGHNT and CDR2 FRNRAP.